These 8 T cell receptor beta chains share one sample of origin, sequenced in a study. TCRdb reanalysed the RT-PCR reads using MiXCR and keeps one entry per CDR3 protein. Of almost 700,000 distinct CDR3 sequences in the sample, approximately 15% were seen once. The sequenced material came from memory CD4+ T cells from blood. These receptors all stem from a female donor in good health, serving as a healthy control.

The V call is TRBV19, the J call TRBJ1-5; possible D gene TRBD1, 5 bases. Trimming took 10 bases from V and 0 from J, leaving 16 bases between them. The germline CDR1 and CDR2 sequences are LNHDA and SQIVND (reference sequence). This CDR3 has 15 amino acids. In DNA form, the CDR3 reads TGTGCCACCGCCCCCCAGGGTAATAGCAATCAGCCCCAGCATTTT. Its translation is CATAPQGNSNQPQHF.

This clonotype has at least ten counts. This rearrangement joins TRBV20-1 to TRBJ2-7; 10 bases align to TRBD2. After removal of 5 bases from V and 0 bases from J, the junction contained 7 bases not matched to a gene. The CDR3 runs 15 residues. The germline gives CDR1 DFQATT, CDR2 SNEGSKA (reference sequence). The CDR3 here is CSAHPIAGGSYEQYF. The CDR3 DNA reads TGCAGTGCTCACCCTATAGCGGGAGGCTCCTACGAGCAGTACTTC.

There are many counts of this clonotype. V and J are TRBV6-5 and TRBJ1-3; tentative D call: TRBD1 (6 bases). V lost 4 bases, J lost 3 bases, and 10 bases lay in between. The germline gives CDR1 MNHEY, CDR2 SVGAGI. The CDR3 is 14 residues long. The CDR3, as DNA: TGTGCCAGCAGTTTTGGCAGGGGTGGAAACACCATATATTTT. The encoded protein is CASSFGRGGNTIYF.

In this sample, this clonotype turned up a few times. V usage is TRBV4-2 and J usage is TRBJ2-7; the match to TRBD2 covers 8 bases. Germline CDR1 LGHNA, CDR2 YNFKEQ. V trimming: 2 bases; J trimming: 0 bases; junction bases outside the gene matches: 3. This CDR3 is built from 15 residues. DNA of the CDR3: TGTGCCAGCAGCCAATTAGCGGGAAACTCCTACGAGCAGTACTTC. Encoded protein: CASSQLAGNSYEQYF.

This clonotype was observed many times. V usage is TRBV20-1 and J usage is TRBJ2-3, with TRBD2 matching 8 bases. The CDR3 length is 16 residues. Germline loops: CDR1 DFQATT, CDR2 SNEGSKA (reference sequence). Losses at the gene ends were 1 base for V and 2 bases for J; bases not matched to a gene: 8. The CDR3 nucleotides are TGCAGTGCTAGAGCTTTACTAGCGGCTCACACAGATACGCAGTATTTT. It translates to CSARALLAAHTDTQYF.

The chain links TRBV5-1 to TRBJ2-1; 7 positions match TRBD1. Germline-derived CDR1 and CDR2 are SGHRS and YFSETQ. The CDR3 covers 15 residues. The J segment lost 3 bases and the V segment lost 3 bases, leaving 6 bases of the junction unmatched. For the CDR3, the DNA is TGCGCCAGCAGCTCTACAGGGGAAGGCTACAATGAGCAGTTCTTC. Protein product: CASSSTGEGYNEQFF.

The chain uses TRBV7-9 and TRBJ2-7; D is ambiguous. The germline V gene has CDR1 SEHNR and CDR2 FQNEAQ (reference sequence). V was shortened by 4 bases and J by 2 bases, with 15 bases between the two germline ends. The CDR3 consists of 15 residues. CDR3 DNA sequence: TGTGCCAGCAGCTGGCCCGGACGGCAAGCCTACGAGCAGTACTTC. Protein product: CASSWPGRQAYEQYF.

This clonotype was observed a few times. The chain links TRBV3-1 to TRBJ1-1; D not resolved. This CDR3 region has 15 residues. Germline V lookup: CDR1 LGHDT, CDR2 YNNKEL (reference sequence). The V and J ends lost 4 bases and 1 base respectively, with 13 bases between them. The CDR3 spells CASSLKGPGNTEAFF. The CDR3 region has the DNA TGTGCCAGCAGCCTAAAAGGTCCAGGGAACACTGAAGCTTTCTTT.